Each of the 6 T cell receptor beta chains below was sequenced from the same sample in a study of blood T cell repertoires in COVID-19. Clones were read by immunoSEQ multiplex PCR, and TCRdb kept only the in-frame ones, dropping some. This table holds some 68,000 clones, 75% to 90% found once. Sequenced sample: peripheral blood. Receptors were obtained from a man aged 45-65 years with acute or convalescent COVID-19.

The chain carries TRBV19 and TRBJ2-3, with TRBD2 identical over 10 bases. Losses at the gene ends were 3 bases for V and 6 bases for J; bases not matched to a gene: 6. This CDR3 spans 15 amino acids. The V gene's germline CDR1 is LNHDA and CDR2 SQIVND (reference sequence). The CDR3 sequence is CASSMGTSAPDTQYF. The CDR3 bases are TGTGCCAGTAGTATGGGGACTAGCGCCCCGGATACGCAGTATTTT.

The CDR3, as DNA: TGTGCCACCAGCAGGGAGGACAGGGAGAATCAGCCCCAGCATTTT. The encoded protein is CATSREDRENQPQHF. The rearrangement uses TRBV15 and TRBJ1-5, with 8 bases aligning to TRBD1. The trim removed 3 bases at V and 4 bases at J, leaving 5 bases unmatched. The CDR3 has 15 amino acids. Germline-derived CDR1 and CDR2 are LNHNV and YYDKDF (reference sequence).

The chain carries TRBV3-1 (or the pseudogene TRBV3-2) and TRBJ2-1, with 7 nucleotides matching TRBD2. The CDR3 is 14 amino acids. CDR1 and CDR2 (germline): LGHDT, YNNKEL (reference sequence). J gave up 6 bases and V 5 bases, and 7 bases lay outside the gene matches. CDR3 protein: CASSYIAGPNEQFF. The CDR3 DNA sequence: TGTGCCAGCAGCTACATAGCGGGCCCCAATGAGCAGTTCTTC.

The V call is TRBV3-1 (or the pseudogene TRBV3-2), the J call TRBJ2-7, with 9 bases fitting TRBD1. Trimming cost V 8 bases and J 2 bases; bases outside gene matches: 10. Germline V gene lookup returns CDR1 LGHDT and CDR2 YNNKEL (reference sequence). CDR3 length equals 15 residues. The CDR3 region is CASAEPGQGTYEQYF. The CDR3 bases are TGTGCCAGCGCCGAACCGGGACAGGGCACCTACGAGCAGTACTTC.

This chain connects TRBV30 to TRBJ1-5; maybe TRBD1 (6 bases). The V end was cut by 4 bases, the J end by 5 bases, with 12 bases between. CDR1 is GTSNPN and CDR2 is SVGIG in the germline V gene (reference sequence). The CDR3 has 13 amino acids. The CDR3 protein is CAWNDRSYQPQHF. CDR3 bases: TGTGCCTGGAACGACAGGAGCTATCAGCCCCAGCATTTT.

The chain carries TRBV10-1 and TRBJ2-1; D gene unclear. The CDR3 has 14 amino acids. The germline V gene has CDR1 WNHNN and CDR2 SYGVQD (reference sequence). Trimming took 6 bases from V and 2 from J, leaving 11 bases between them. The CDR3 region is CASSETRAYNEQFF. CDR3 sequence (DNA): TGCGCCAGCAGCGAGACCCGAGCCTACAATGAGCAGTTCTTC.